This entry concerns a single TCR beta chain. Its antigen is not identified. TCRdb keeps only in-frame clones here, not all; method: immunoSEQ multiplex PCR. The table shows about 79,000 clones, with less than 95% occurring only once. This CDR3 comprises 15 residues. V shed 5 bases and J shed 5 bases, with 15 bases lying between them. Germline-derived CDR1 and CDR2 are SGHNT and YENEEA. The cohort excluded patients with autoimmune disease history or systemic immunosuppression. The data are from a study of OX40 agonist ivuxolimab in advanced cancers. Study context: At roughly 83% male, the cohort had a mean age of around 56 years, ranging from roughly 20 to 79.

Study-wide results and caveats: Researchers did not establish what antigens the expanded peripheral T cells target. CD8+ T cells (on average) carried more expanded clones than CD4+ T cells.

This chain uses TRBV11-3 with TRBJ2-2; D may be TRBD2 (6 bases). The sequencing used CD4+ or CD8+ T cells sorted from blood, collected in a trial of the OX40 agonist ivuxolimab. The sequence was collected from an adult with an advanced solid tumor such as melanoma, head and neck, liver or kidney cancer. CDR3 amino acids: CASSHGGQTTGELFF. The CDR3, as DNA: TGTGCCAGCAGCCATGGAGGGCAGACGACCGGGGAGCTGTTTTTT.